The clone carrying this T cell receptor (beta chain) turned up a few times. The antigen is unknown. The data are from a study of cytomegalovirus exposure and HLA in healthy donors. Findings and limits, study-wide: Per a prior analysis, the majority of TCR beta V segments were productive roughly 87% or roughly 30% of the time. Most of the CMV-associated TCR beta chains (in a later analysis) appeared to be HLA-restricted. In a later analysis, common viral pathogens appeared linked to several of the most significant clusters.

Both 60 Vbeta primers and 13 Jbeta primers went into the PCR. The method was immunoSEQ multiplex PCR; TCRdb's version includes in-frame clones alone and lacks a portion of them. In the table there are some 90,000 clones, around 85% of which are singletons. In germline, CDR1 is SEHNR, CDR2 FQNEAQ (reference sequence). The CDR3 length is 13 residues. V was shortened by 3 bases and J by 0 bases, with 5 bases between the two germline ends. What was sequenced was PBMCs. V and J are TRBV7-9 and TRBJ2-5; weak D call: TRBD2 (5 bases). The clonotype comes from a man aged 25-40 years in good health and CMV-seronegative. The CDR3 here is CASSFGDQETQYF. The CDR3 nucleotides are TGTGCCAGCAGCTTCGGGGACCAAGAGACCCAGTACTTC.